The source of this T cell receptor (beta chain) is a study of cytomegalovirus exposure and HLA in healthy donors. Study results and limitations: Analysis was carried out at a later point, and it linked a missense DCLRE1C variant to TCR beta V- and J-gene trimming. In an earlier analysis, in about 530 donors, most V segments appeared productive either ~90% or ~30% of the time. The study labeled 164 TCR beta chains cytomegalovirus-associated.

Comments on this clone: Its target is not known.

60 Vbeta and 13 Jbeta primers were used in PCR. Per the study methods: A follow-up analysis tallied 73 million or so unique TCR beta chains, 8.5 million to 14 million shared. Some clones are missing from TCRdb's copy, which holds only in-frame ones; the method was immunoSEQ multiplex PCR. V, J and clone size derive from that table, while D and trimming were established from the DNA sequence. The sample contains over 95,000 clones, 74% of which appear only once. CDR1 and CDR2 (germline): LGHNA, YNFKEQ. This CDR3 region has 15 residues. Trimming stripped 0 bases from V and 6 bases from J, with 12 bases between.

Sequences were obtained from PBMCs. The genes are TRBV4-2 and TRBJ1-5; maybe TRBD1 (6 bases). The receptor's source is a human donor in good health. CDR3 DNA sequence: TGTGCCAGCAGCCAAGAAGGGGGGGGCTTTCAGCCCCAGCATTTT. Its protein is CASSQEGGGFQPQHF.